This TCR beta chain came from a study of T cell responses to AZD1222 COVID-19 vaccine. Trimming cost V 3 bases and J 0 bases, with 14 bases left between them. The CDR3 length is 16 residues. The germline V gene has CDR1 SGHTA and CDR2 FQGNSA. Produced via immunoSEQ multiplex PCR; TCRdb's table is partial and in-frame only. Among roughly 150,000 clones listed, around 92% were seen once. The input for sequencing was peripheral blood, taken 28 days after the second AZD1222 dose. This sequence was found in an adult who received the AZD1222 COVID-19 vaccine. The chain links TRBV7-2 to TRBJ1-2; D remains unclear. The CDR3 sequence: CASSLRVGRANYGYTF. The CDR3, as DNA: TGTGCCAGCAGCTTGCGGGTCGGGAGAGCTAACTATGGCTACACCTTC.